These 14 T cell receptor beta chains were sequenced from one sample in a study of shared clonotypes between healthy human individuals. This table comes from immunoSEQ multiplex PCR, and its TCRdb copy is limited to in-frame clones, with some not included. The sample comprises approximately 2.1 million clones, more than 85% of which are singletons, and approximately 0.4% rests with the top ten. The sequenced sample was naive CD4+ T cells from PBMCs. Regarding subset: CD45RA+ positively selected. These receptors were obtained from a man between 18 and 35 years old in good health. Some clones in this sample may be carry-over from other donors' samples.

The chain joins TRBV29-1 to TRBJ2-7, with TRBD1 identical over 7 bases. V was clipped by 7 bases and J by 6 bases; unmatched bases: 15. The CDR3 totals 14 residues. Germline CDR1 reads SQVTM; CDR2 reads ANQGSEA. CDR3 amino acids: CSAGPTGIASEQYF. DNA for the CDR3: TGCAGCGCCGGCCCGACAGGGATAGCCAGCGAGCAGTACTTC.

CDR3 sequence: CASSLRRGAVTEAFF. CDR3 bases: TGCGCCAGCAGCCTTAGACGGGGGGCAGTTACTGAAGCTTTCTTT. The rearrangement joins TRBV4-1 to TRBJ1-1; D is possibly TRBD1 (6 bases). The V end was cut by 4 bases, the J end by 5 bases, with 17 bases between. Germline V gives CDR1 MGHRA, CDR2 YSYEKL. The CDR3 runs to 15 residues.

Note on this clone: The same CDR3 arises from other DNA sequences in this sample as well. The J gene is TRBJ2-1, the V gene TRBV5-1; 10 nucleotides align to TRBD2. V shed 2 bases and J 7 bases; nucleotides not matched to a gene: 6. CDR1 and CDR2 (germline): SGHRS, YFSETQ. The CDR3 has 15 amino acids. The CDR3 DNA sequence: TGCGCCAGCAGCTTCCTAGCGGGAGCGCGAAATGAGCAGTTCTTC. Protein: CASSFLAGARNEQFF.

The V and J genes are TRBV9 and TRBJ1-1, with D possibly TRBD1 on 6 matching bases. CDR1 is SGDLS, CDR2 YYNGEE, per germline. Trimming stripped 3 bases from V and 4 bases from J, with 16 bases between. The CDR3 is made up of 15 amino acids. The CDR3 DNA follows: TGTGCCAGCAGCGACAGGGAGGTTTATAGCACTGAAGCTTTCTTT. This encodes CASSDREVYSTEAFF.

V is TRBV18 and J is TRBJ1-2; a possible D gene is TRBD1 (5 bases). The length of the CDR3 is 15 residues. V lost 3 bases and J 2 bases, leaving 13 bases between the germline ends. Per germline, CDR1 KGHSH and CDR2 LQKENI. CDR3 nucleotide sequence: TGTGCCAGCTCACCGAGCGAGACAGCAAACTATGGCTACACCTTC. This codes for CASSPSETANYGYTF.

This chain links TRBV7-6 with TRBJ1-3; a weak D match, TRBD1 (5 bases). V dropped 5 bases and J dropped 4 bases, with 12 bases sitting between them. The germline V gene has CDR1 SGHVS and CDR2 FNYEAQ. This CDR3 contains 14 residues. The CDR3 DNA reads TGTGCCAGCAGCGCCAGGGTTTCAGGAAACACCATATATTTT. Protein product: CASSARVSGNTIYF.

The chain carries TRBV28 and TRBJ2-1; D unresolved. This CDR3 has 14 amino acids. V shed 3 bases and J shed 1 base, with 7 bases lying between them. CDR1 is MDHEN and CDR2 is SYDVKM in the germline V gene. In DNA form, the CDR3 reads TGTGCCAGCAGTTTCCAGTGGTCCTACAATGAGCAGTTCTTC. It yields the protein CASSFQWSYNEQFF.

The chain employs TRBV6-5 and TRBJ2-1; TRBD1 might be the D (5 bases). V was shortened by 5 bases and J by 4 bases, with 12 bases between the two germline ends. Germline CDR1 and CDR2: MNHEY and SVGAGI. The CDR3 extends over 14 amino acids. Here the CDR3 DNA reads TGTGCCAGCAGTGCAAGCGACAGTTACAATGAGCAGTTCTTC. Translated, it gives CASSASDSYNEQFF.

This chain uses TRBV7-9 with TRBJ2-7; possibly TRBD1 or TRBD2 for D (5 bases each). V lost 3 bases, J lost 6 bases, and 15 bases lay in between. Germline V lookup: CDR1 SEHNR, CDR2 FQNEAQ (reference sequence). This CDR3 is 14 amino acids long. CDR3: CASSFGGQGVEQYF. CDR3 DNA: TGTGCCAGCAGCTTTGGAGGTCAGGGAGTCGAGCAGTACTTC.

A single count supports this clone. The rearrangement joins TRBV7-3 to TRBJ2-7; D assignment may be TRBD1 or TRBD2 (5 bases each). CDR1 and CDR2 (germline): SGHTA, FQGTGA. The V gene lost 10 bases and the J gene lost 3 bases, with 22 bases spanning the gap. The CDR3 is 15 residues long. CDR3 residues: CAINPITRGVYEQYF. DNA for the CDR3: TGTGCCATCAACCCCATCACGAGGGGAGTCTACGAGCAGTACTTC.

The chain has TRBV13 and TRBJ1-4, with D perhaps matching TRBD1 (5 bases). CDR3 length: 14 residues. V was trimmed by 3 bases and J by 8 bases, leaving 13 bases between them. CDR1 and CDR2 from the germline V gene are PRHDT and FYEKMQ (reference sequence). For the CDR3, the DNA is TGTGCCAGCAGCTTCGCCGGGGCTCAAGAAAAACTGTTTTTT. This gives the protein CASSFAGAQEKLFF.

The CDR3 loop reads CSAPRENEQFF. CDR3 DNA: TGCAGTGCGCCGCGCGAGAATGAGCAGTTCTTC. This rearrangement joins TRBV20-1 to TRBJ2-1, with D unresolved. The V and J ends lost 6 bases and 7 bases respectively, with 10 bases between them. Germline CDR1 is DFQATT and CDR2 is SNEGSKA (reference sequence). The CDR3 length is 11 residues.

The chain employs TRBV2 and TRBJ1-2; D uncertain. The germline gives CDR1 SNHLY, CDR2 FYNNEI. The length of the CDR3 is 12 residues. CDR3 protein: CGKARGNYGYTF. In DNA form, the CDR3 reads TGTGGCAAGGCGCGCGGGAACTATGGCTACACCTTC. The full variable domain, its missing parts supplied by reference TRBV2 and TRBJ1-2, is EPEVTQTPSHQVTQMGQEVILRCVPISNHLYFYWYRQILGQKVEFLVSFYNNEISEKSEIFDDQFSVERPDGSNFTLKIRSTKLEDSAMYFCGKARGNYGYTFGSGTRLTVV.

The chain joins TRBV25-1 to TRBJ1-2; TRBD1 is a possible D gene (6 bases). The germline V gene has CDR1 MGHDK and CDR2 SYGVNS. V was pared by 6 bases and J by 2 bases, with 13 bases between. The CDR3 is made up of 14 amino acids. The CDR3 DNA follows: TGTGCCAGCAGAACGCCGGGGGCGAACTATGGCTACACCTTC. Protein sequence: CASRTPGANYGYTF.